This T cell receptor (beta chain) was profiled in a study of T cell repertoires in cytomegalovirus infection. Turning to the study itself: Well-studied HLA-B-restricted CMV epitopes were used in the study alongside recently identified HLA-C-restricted ones.

Per germline, CDR1 SGHRS and CDR2 YFSETQ. Trimming left V 1 base short and J 9 bases short, with 14 bases between. CDR3 size: 14 residues. Via MiXCR, TCRdb re-called the reads, giving one row per CDR3 protein. The sample has 640,000 or so distinct CDR3 sequences, roughly 30% seen once. Comment on this clonotype: Antigen unknown.

The genes are TRBV5-1 and TRBJ2-1; possibly TRBD1 or TRBD2 for D (5 bases each). The specimen was cultured PBMCs, collected from culture after CMV antigen stimulation. The sequence was obtained from a human donor in good health (CMV status not recorded). Some clones in this sample may be carry-over from other donors' samples. The CDR3, as DNA: TGCGCCAGCAGCTTGTCCGGGGCCTACGGTGAGCAGTTCTTC. Its protein is CASSLSGAYGEQFF.